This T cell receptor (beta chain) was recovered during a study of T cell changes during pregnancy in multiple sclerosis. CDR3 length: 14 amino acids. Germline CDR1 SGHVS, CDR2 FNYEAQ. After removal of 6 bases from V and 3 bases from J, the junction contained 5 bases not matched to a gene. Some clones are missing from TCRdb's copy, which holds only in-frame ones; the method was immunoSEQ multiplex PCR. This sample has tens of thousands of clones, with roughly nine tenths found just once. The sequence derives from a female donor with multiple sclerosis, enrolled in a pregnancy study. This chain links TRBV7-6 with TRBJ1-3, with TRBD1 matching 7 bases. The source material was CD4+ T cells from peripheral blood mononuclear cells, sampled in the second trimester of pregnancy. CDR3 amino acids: CASSARDSGNTIYF. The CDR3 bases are TGTGCCAGCAGTGCCCGGGACAGTGGAAACACCATATATTTT.